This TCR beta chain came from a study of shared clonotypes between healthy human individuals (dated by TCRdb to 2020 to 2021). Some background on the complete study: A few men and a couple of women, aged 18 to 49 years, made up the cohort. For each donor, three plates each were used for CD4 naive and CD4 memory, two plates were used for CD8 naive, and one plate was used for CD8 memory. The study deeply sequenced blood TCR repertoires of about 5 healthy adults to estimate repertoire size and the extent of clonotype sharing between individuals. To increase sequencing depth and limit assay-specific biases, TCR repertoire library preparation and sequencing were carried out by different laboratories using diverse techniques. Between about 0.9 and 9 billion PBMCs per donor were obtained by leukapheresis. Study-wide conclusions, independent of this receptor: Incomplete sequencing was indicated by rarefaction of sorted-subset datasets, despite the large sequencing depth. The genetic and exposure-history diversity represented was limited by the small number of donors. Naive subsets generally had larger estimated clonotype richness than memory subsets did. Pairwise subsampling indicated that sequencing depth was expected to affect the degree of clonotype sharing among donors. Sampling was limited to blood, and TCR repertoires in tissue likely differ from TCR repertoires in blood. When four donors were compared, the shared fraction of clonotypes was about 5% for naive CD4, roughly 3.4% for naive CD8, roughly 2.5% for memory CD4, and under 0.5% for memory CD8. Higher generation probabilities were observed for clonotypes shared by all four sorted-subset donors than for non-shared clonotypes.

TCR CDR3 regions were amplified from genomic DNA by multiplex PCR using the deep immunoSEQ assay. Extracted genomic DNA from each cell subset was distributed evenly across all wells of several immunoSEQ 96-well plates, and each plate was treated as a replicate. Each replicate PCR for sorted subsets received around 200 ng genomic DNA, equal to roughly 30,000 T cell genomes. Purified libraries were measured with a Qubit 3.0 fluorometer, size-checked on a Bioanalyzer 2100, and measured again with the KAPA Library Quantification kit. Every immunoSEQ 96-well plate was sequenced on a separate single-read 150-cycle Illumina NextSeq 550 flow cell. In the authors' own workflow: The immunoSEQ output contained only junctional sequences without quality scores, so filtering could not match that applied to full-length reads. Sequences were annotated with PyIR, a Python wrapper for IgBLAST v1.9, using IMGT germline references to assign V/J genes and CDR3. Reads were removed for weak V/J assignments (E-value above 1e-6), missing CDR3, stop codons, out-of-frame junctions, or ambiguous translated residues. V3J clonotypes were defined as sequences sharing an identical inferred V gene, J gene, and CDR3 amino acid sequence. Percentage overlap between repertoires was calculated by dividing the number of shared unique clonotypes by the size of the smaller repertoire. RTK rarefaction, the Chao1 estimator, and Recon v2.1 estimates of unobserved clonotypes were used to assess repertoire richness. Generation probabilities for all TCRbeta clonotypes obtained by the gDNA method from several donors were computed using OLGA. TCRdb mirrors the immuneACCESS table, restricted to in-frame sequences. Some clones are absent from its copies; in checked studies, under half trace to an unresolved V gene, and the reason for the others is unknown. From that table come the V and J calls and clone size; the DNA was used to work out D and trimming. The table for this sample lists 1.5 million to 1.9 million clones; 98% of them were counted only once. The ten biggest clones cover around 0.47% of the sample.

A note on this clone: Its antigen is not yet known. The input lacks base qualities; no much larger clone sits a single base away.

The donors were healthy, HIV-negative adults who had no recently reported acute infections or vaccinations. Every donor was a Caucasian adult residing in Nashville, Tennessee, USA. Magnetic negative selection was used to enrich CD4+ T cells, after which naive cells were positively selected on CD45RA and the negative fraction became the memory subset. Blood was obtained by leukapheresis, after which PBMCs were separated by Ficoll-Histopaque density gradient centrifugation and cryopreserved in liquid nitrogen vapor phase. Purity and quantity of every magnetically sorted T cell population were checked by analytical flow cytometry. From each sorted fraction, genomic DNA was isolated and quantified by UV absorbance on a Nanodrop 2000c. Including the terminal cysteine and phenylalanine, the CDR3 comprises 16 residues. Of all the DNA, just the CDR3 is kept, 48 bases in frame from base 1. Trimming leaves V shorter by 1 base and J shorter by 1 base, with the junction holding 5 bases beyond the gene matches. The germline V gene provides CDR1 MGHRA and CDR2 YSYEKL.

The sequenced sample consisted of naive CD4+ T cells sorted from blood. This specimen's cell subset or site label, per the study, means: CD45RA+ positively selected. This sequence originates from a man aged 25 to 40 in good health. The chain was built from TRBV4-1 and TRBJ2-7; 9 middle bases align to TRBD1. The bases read TGCGCCAGCAGCCAAGCGGGACAGGGAGGGTCCTACGAGCAGTACTTC. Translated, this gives CASSQAGQGGSYEQYF.